This T cell receptor beta chain was obtained from a study of early T cells in non-severe SARS-CoV-2 infection. In the study overall: Unpaired chains resulted from sequencing bulk RNA of unsorted whole blood.

Study-wide results and caveats: Anti-spike CD8 responses were favored by VDJdb matching, which missed private and CD4 specificities.

Unique molecular identifiers were attached to individual cDNA molecules. TCRdb re-called the 5' RACE reads with MiXCR, one entry per CDR3 protein. The sample carries tens of thousands of distinct CDR3 sequences, roughly 12% recorded once. This clonotype came up many times. Antigen specificity is unknown. The sequenced material came from whole blood. This clonotype was obtained from an adult who was a healthcare worker with PCR-confirmed SARS-CoV-2 infection or an uninfected control (not recorded which).

CDR3: CASSFGPPSYNEQFF. The CDR3 DNA reads TGTGCCAGCAGCTTCGGACCGCCATCCTACAATGAGCAGTTCTTC. The rearrangement uses TRBV11-2 and TRBJ2-1; D gene uncertain. Germline values: CDR1 SGHAT, CDR2 FQNNGV. V lost 3 bases to trimming and J lost 1 base, with 10 bases between them. CDR3 size: 15 residues.